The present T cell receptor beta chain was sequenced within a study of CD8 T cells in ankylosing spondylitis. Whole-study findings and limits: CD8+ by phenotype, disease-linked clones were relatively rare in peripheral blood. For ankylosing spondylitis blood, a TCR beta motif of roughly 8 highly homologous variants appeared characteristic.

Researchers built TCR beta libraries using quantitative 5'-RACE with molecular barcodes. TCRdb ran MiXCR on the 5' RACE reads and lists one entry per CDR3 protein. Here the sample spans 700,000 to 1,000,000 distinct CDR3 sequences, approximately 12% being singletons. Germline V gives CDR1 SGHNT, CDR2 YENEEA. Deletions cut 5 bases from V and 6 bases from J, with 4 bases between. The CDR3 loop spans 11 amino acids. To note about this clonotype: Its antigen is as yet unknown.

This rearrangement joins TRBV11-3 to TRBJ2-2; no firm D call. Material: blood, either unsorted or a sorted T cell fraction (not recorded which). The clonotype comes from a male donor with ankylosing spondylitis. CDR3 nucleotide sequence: TGTGCCAGCAGCGGGTCCGGGGAGCTGTTTTTT. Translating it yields CASSGSGELFF.